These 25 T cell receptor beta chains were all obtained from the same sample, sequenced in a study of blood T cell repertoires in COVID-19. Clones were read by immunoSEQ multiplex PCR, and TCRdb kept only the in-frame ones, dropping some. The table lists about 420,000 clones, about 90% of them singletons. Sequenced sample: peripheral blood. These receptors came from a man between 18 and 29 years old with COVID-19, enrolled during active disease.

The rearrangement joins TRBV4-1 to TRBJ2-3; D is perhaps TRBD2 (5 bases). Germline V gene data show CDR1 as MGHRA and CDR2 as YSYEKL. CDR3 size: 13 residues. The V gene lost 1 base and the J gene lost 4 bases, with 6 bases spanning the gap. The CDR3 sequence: CASSQGGPDTQYF. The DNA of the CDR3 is TGCGCCAGCAGCCAAGGAGGGCCAGATACGCAGTATTTT.

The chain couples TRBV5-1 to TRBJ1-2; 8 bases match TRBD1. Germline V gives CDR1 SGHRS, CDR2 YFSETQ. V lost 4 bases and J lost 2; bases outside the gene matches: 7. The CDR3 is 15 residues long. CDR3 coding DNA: TGCGCCAGCAGCATGACGGACAGGGCCAACTATGGCTACACCTTC. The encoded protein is CASSMTDRANYGYTF.

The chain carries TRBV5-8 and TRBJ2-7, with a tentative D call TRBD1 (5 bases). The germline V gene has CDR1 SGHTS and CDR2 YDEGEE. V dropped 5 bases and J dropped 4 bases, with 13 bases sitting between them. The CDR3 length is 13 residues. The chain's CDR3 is CASSFNQGYEQYF. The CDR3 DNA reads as TGTGCCAGCAGTTTTAATCAGGGATACGAGCAGTACTTC. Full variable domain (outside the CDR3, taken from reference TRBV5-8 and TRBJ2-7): EAGVTQSPTHLIKTRGQQATLRCSPISGHTSVYWYQQALGLGLQFLLWYDEGEERNRGNFPPRFSGRQFPNYSSELNVNALELEDSALYLCASSFNQGYEQYFGPGTRLTVT.

DNA of the CDR3: TGTGCCAGCAGCGCGGGACAGGGTAGCCAAGCTTTCTTT. Encoded protein: CASSAGQGSQAFF. J is TRBJ1-1 and V is TRBV12-3 or TRBV12-4; 9 bases match TRBD1. Unmatched junction bases numbered 8, after V lost 6 bases and J lost 9 bases. The CDR3 is 13 residues long.

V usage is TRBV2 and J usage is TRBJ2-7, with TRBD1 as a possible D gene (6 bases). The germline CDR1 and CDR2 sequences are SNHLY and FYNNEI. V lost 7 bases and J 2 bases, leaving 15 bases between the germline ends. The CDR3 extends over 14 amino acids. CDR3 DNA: TGTGCCAGCAAGGCCTGGGACACCACCTACGAGCAGTACTTC. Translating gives CASKAWDTTYEQYF.

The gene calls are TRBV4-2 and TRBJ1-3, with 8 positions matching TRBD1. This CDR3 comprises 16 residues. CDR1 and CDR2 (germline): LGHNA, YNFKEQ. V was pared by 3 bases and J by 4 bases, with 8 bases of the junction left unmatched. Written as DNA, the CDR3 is TGTGCCAGCAGCCAGGAGGGACAGGCGGACGGAAACACCATATATTTT. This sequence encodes CASSQEGQADGNTIYF.

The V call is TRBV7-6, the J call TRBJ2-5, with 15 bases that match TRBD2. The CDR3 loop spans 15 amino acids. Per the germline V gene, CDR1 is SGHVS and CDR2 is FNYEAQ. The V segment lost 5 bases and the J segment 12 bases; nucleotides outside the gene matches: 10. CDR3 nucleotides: TGTGCCAGCAGCCCCCGGACTAGCGGGGGGGCCTTGGAGTACTTC. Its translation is CASSPRTSGGALEYF.

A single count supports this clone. CDR3 region: CASSPGHRQGGNTIYF. The CDR3 DNA sequence: TGCGCCAGCAGCCCAGGCCACCGACAGGGAGGAAACACCATATATTTT. J is TRBJ1-3 and V is TRBV4-1; 7 bases are shared with TRBD1. The CDR3 loop spans 16 amino acids. Per germline, CDR1 MGHRA and CDR2 YSYEKL. The trim removed 4 bases at V and 4 bases at J, leaving 10 bases unmatched.

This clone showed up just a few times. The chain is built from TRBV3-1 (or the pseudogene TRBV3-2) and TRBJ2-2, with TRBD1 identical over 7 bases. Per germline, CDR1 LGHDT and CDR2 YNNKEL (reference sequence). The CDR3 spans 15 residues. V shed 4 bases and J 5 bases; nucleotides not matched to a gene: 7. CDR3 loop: CASSLDRVLTGELFF. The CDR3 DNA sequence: TGTGCCAGCAGCCTCGACAGGGTCTTGACCGGGGAGCTGTTTTTT.

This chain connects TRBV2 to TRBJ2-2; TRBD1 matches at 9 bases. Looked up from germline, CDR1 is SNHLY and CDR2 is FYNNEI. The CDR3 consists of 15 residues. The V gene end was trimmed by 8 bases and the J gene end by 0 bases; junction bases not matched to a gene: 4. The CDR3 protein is CASSRQGANTGELFF. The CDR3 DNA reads TGTGCCAGCTCTAGACAGGGGGCGAACACCGGGGAGCTGTTTTTT.

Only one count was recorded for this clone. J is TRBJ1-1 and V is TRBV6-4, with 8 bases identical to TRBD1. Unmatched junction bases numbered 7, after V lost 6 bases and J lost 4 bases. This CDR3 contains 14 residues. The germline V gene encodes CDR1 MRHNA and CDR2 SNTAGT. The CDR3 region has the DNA TGTGCCAGCAGAAGGGACAGGAGGGGCACTGAAGCTTTCTTT. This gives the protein CASRRDRRGTEAFF.

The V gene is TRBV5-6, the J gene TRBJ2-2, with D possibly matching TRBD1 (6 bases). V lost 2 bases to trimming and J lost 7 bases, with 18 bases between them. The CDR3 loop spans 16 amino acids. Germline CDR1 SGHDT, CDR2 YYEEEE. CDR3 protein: CASSLPNRVFGGELFF. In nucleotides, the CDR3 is TGTGCCAGCAGCTTACCAAACAGGGTTTTTGGCGGGGAGCTGTTTTTT.

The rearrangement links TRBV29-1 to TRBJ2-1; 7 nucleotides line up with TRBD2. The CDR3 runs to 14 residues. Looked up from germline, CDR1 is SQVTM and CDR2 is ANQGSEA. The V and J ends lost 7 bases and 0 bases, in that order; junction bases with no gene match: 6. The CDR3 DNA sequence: TGCAGCGCCAGGGAGGGGAGCTCCTACAATGAGCAGTTCTTC. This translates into CSAREGSSYNEQFF.

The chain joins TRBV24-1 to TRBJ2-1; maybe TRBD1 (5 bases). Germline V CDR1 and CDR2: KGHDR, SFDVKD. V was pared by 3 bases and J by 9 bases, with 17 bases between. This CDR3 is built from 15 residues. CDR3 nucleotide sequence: TGTGCCACCAGTGATCTAGGGGCGCAAGTAAGTGAGCAGTTCTTC. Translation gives CATSDLGAQVSEQFF.

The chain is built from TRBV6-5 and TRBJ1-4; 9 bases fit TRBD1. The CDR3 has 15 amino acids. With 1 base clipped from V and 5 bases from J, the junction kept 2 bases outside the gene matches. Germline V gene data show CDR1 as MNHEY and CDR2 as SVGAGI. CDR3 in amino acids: CASSYYGTGNEKLFF. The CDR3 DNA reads TGTGCCAGCAGTTACTACGGGACAGGGAATGAAAAACTGTTTTTT.

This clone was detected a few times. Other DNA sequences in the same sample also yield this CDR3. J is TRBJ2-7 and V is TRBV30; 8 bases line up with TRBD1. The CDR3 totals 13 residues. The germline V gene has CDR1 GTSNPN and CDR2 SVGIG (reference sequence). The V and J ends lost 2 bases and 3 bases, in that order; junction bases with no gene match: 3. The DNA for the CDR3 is TGTGCCTGGAGTAGGACAGGGAGCTACGAGCAGTACTTC. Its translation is CAWSRTGSYEQYF.

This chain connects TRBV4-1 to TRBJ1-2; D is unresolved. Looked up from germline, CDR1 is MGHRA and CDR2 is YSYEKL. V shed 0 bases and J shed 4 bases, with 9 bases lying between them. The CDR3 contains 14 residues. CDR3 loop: CASSQDPTSYGYTF. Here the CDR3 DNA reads TGCGCCAGCAGCCAAGATCCGACTTCCTATGGCTACACCTTC.

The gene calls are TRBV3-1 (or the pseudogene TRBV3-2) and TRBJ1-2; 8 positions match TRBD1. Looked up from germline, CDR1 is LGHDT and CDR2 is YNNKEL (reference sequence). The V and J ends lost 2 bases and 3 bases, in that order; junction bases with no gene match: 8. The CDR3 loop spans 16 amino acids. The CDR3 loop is CASSQQGARGDYGYTF. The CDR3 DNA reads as TGTGCCAGCAGCCAACAGGGGGCGCGAGGGGACTATGGCTACACCTTC.

DNA for the CDR3: TGTGCCAGCAGCTTTCTCGGAGGGGAGACCCAGTACTTC. Residues: CASSFLGGETQYF. The chain has TRBV7-9 and TRBJ2-5; D might be TRBD2 (6 bases). The CDR3 extends over 13 amino acids. V shed 3 bases and J shed 5 bases, with 10 bases lying between them. Looked up from germline, CDR1 is SEHNR and CDR2 is FQNEAQ (reference sequence).

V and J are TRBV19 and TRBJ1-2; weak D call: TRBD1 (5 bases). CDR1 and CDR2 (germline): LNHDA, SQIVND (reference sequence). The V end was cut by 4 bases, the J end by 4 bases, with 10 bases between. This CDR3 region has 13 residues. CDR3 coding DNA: TGTGCCAGTAGTACAGGGTGGGCCTATGGCTACACCTTC. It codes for CASSTGWAYGYTF.

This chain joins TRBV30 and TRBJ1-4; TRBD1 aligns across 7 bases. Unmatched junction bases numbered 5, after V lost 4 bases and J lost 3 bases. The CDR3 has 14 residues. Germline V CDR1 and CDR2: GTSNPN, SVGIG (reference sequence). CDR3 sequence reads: CAWNLGQPNEKLFF. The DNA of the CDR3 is TGTGCCTGGAATCTGGGACAGCCTAATGAAAAACTGTTTTTT.

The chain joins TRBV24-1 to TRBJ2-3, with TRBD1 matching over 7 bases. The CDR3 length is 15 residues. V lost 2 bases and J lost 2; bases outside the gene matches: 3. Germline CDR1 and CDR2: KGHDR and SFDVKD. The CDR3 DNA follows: TGTGCCACCAGTGATTCGACAGGGACCACAGATACGCAGTATTTT. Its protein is CATSDSTGTTDTQYF.

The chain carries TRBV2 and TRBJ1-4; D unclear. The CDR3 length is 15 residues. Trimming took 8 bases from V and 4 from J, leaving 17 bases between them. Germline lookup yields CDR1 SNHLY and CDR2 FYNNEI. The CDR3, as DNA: TGTGCCAGCCTGAACAGACAAGTCGGTAATGAAAAACTGTTTTTT. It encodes CASLNRQVGNEKLFF.

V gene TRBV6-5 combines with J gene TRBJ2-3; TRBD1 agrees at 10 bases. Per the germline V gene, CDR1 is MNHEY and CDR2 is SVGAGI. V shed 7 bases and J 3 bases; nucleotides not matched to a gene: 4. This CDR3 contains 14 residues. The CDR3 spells CASKPGQGTDTQYF. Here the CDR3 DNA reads TGTGCCAGCAAACCGGGACAGGGGACAGATACGCAGTATTTT.

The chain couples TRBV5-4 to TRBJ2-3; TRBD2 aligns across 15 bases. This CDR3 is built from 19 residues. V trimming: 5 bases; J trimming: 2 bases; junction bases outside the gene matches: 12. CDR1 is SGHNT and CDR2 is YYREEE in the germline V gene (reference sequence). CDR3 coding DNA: TGTGCCAGCAGAGGCCCCGGGACTAGCGGGAGGCCTAACACAGATACGCAGTATTTT. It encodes CASRGPGTSGRPNTDTQYF.